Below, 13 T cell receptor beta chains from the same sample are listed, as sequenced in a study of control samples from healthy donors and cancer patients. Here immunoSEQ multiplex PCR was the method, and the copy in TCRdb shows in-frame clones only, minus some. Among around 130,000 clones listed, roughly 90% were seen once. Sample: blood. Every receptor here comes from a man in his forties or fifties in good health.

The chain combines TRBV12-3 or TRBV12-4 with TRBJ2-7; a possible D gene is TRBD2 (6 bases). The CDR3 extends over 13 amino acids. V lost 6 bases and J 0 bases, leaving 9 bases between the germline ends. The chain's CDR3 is CASSPTSSYEQYF. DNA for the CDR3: TGTGCCAGCAGCCCGACTAGCTCCTACGAGCAGTACTTC.

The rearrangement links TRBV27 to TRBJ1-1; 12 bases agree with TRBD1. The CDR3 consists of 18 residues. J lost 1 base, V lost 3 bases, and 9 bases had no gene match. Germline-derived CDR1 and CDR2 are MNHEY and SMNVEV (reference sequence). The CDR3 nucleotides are TGTGCCAGCAGTTTCAATCCCGGGACAGGGGGCGGGAACACTGAAGCTTTCTTT. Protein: CASSFNPGTGGGNTEAFF.

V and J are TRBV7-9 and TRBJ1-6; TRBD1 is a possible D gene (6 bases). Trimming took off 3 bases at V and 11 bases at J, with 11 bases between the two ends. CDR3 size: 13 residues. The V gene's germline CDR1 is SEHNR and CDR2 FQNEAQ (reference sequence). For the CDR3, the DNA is TGTGCCAGCAGCTTCAGGGGTTCGACACCCCTCCACTTT. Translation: CASSFRGSTPLHF. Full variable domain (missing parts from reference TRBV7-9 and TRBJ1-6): DTGVSQNPRHKITKRGQNVTFRCDPISEHNRLYWYRQTLGQGPEFLTYFQNEAQLEKSRLLSDRFSAERPKGSFSTLEIQRTEQGDSAMYLCASSFRGSTPLHFGNGTRLTVT.

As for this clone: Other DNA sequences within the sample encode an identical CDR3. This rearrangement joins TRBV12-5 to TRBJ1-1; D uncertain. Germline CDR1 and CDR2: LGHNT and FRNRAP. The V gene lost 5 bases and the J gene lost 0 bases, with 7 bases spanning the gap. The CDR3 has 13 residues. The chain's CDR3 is CASGPGLNTEAFF. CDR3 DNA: TGTGCTAGTGGTCCCGGATTGAACACTGAAGCTTTCTTT.

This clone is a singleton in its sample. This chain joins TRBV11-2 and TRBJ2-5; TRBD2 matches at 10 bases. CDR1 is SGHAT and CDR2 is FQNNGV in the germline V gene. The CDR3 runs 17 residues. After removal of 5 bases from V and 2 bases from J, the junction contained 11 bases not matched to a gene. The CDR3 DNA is TGTGCCAGCAGCCCCCGGCTAGCGGGGGACCGTCAAGAGACCCAGTACTTC. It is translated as CASSPRLAGDRQETQYF.

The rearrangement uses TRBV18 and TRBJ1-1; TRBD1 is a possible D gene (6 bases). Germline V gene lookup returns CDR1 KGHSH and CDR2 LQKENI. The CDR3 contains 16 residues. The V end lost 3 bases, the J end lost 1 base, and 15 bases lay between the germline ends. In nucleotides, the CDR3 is TGTGCCAGCTCACCCCGAGGGGGGCAATGGAACACTGAAGCTTTCTTT. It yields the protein CASSPRGGQWNTEAFF.

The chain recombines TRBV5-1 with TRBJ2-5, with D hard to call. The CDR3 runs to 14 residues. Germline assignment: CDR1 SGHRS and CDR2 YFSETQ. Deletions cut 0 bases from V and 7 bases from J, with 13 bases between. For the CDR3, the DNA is TGCGCCAGCAGCTTGGAGACGGTGAAGGGGACCCAGTACTTC. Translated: CASSLETVKGTQYF.

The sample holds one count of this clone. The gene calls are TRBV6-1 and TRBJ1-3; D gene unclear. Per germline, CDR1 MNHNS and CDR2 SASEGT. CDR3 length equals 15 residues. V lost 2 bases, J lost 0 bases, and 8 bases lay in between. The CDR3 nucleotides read TGTGCCAGCAGTGAATGGTTGAGCTCTGGAAACACCATATATTTT. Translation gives CASSEWLSSGNTIYF.

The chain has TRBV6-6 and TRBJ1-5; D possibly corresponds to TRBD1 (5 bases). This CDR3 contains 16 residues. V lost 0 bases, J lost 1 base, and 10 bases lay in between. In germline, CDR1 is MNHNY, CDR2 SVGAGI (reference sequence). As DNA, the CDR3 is TGTGCCAGCAGTTACTCAAGGGCAGGGAGCAATCAGCCCCAGCATTTT. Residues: CASSYSRAGSNQPQHF.

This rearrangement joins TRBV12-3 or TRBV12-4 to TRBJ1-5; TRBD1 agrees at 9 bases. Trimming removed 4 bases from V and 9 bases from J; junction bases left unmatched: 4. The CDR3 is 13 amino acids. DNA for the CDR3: TGTGCCAGCAGTTCGGGACAGGGCTCGCCCCAGCATTTT. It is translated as CASSSGQGSPQHF.

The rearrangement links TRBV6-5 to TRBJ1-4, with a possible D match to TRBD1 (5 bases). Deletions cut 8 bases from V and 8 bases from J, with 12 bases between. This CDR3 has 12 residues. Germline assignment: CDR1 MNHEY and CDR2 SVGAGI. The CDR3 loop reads CASRTSREKLFF. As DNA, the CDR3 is TGTGCCAGCCGGACATCTCGGGAAAAACTGTTTTTT.

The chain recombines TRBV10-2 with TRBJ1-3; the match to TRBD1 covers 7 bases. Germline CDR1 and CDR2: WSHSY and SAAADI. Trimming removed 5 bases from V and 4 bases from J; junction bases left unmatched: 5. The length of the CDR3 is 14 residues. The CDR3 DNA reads TGCGCCAGCAGTAACAGGGGATTAGGAAACACCATATATTTT. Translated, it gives CASSNRGLGNTIYF.

This chain's CDR3 is CASSLGTLSGNTIYF. CDR3 in DNA: TGTGCCAGCAGCTTGGGGACACTCTCTGGAAACACCATATATTTT. This rearrangement joins TRBV7-2 to TRBJ1-3; perhaps TRBD1 as D (6 bases). The CDR3 length is 15 residues. The V end was cut by 3 bases, the J end by 0 bases, with 9 bases between. CDR1 and CDR2 (germline): SGHTA, FQGNSA. The full variable domain, with the rest looked up from reference TRBV7-2 and TRBJ1-3, is GAGVSQSPSNKVTEKGKDVELRCDPISGHTALYWYRQSLGQGLEFLIYFQGNSAPDKSGLPSDRFSAERTGGSVSTLTIQRTQQEDSAVYLCASSLGTLSGNTIYFGEGSWLTVV.